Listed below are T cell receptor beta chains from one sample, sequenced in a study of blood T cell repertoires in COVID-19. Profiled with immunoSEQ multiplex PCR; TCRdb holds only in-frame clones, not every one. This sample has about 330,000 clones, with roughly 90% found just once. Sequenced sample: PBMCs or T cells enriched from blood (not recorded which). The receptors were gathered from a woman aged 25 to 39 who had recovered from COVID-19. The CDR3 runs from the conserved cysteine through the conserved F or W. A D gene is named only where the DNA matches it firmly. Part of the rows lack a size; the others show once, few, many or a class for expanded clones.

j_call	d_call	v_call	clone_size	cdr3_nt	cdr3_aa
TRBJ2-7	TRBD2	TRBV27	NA	TGTGCCAGCAGTGCCCTAGCGGGGGTACCCGGAGGGCAGTACTTC	CASSALAGVPGGQYF
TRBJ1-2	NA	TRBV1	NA	TGCACCAGCAGCCAACGCCTACTACAGGGGAGAGGTGGCTACACCTTC	CTSSQRLLQGRGGYTF
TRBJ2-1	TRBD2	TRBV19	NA	TGTGCCAGTAGTATCTCGACTAGCGGAGGGTACAATGAGCAGTTCTTC	CASSISTSGGYNEQFF
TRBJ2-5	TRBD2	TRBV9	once	TGTGCCAGCAGCCTACAGGGGACTAGCGGGAGGGAGACCCAGTACTTC	CASSLQGTSGRETQYF
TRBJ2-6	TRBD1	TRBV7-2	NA	TGTGCCAGCAGCTTAAGTGGGACAGGGGGCTCTGGGGCCAACGTCCTGACTTTC	CASSLSGTGGSGANVLTF
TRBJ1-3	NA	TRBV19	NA	TGTGCCAGTAGCCTGGGGGCAGTAGACACCATATATTTT	CASSLGAVDTIYF
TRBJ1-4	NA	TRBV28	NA	TGTGCCAGCAGTTTATCAGGGGCCGGACTGGGTGAAAAACTGTTTTTT	CASSLSGAGLGEKLFF
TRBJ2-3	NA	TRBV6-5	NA	TGTGCCAGCTGGCGGCGCCCAGATACGCAGTATTTT	CASWRRPDTQYF
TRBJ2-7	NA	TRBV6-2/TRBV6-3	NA	TGTGCCAGCAGTTACTGGCGGGGCGAGCAGTACTTC	CASSYWRGEQYF
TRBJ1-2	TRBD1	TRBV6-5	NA	TGTGCCAGCACCGACAGGGGGAGGGATGGCTACACCTTC	CASTDRGRDGYTF
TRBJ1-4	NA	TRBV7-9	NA	TGTGCCAGCAGCTTAGGGACAGCGACCAATGAAAAACTGTTTTTT	CASSLGTATNEKLFF
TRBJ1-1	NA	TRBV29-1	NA	TGCAGCGTTGTCCCCGGGAGAGTCACTGAAGCTTTCTTT	CSVVPGRVTEAFF
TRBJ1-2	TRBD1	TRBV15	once	TGTGCCACCAGCAGGGGGACAGGGGCAAGGTATGGCTACACCTTC	CATSRGTGARYGYTF
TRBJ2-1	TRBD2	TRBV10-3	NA	TGTGCCATCAGTGAGGCTAGCGGGGGACGTAGACCCGGCAATGAGCAGTTCTTC	CAISEASGGRRPGNEQFF
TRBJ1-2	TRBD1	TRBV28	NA	TGTGCCAGCACCGTGGACAGGGCGAATGGCTACACCTTC	CASTVDRANGYTF
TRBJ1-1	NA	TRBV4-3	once	TGCGCCAGCAGCCAAGAGAGGTACTTGAACACTGAAGCTTTCTTT	CASSQERYLNTEAFF
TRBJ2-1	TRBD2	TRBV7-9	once	TGTGCCAGCAGCCTCCCCCTAGCGGGGCCTAACTACAATGAGCAGTTCTTC	CASSLPLAGPNYNEQFF
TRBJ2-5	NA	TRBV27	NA	TGTGCCAGCAGTTCCCCAGGGAAAGAGACCCAGTACTTC	CASSSPGKETQYF
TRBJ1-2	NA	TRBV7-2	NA	TGTGCCAGCAGCTTACAGGGGTTCGGCTATGGCTACACCTTC	CASSLQGFGYGYTF
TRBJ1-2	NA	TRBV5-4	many	TGTGCCAGCAGCTTACAGGGTTCAGAGGGCTACACCTTC	CASSLQGSEGYTF
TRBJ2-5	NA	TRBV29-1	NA	TGCAGCGTTGGAACAGGGCTAAAAGAGACCCAGTACTTC	CSVGTGLKETQYF
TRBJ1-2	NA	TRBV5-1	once	TGCGCCAGCAGCCCTGGTAGAGACTTTAACTATGGCTACACCTTC	CASSPGRDFNYGYTF
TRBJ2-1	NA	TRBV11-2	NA	TGTGCCAGCAGCCTCCGCGTGGTGGACAATGAGCAGTTCTTC	CASSLRVVDNEQFF
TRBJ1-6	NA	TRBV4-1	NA	TGCGCCAGCAGCCAAGAGGAGGGAGGTTCACCCCTCCACTTT	CASSQEEGGSPLHF
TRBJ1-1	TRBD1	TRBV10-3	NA	TGTGCCATCAGCGTAGGGACAGCCCTGGGCACTGAAGCTTTCTTT	CAISVGTALGTEAFF
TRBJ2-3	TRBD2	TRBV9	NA	TGTGCCAGCGGGCTAGCGGGAGACCTCACAGATACGCAGTATTTT	CASGLAGDLTDTQYF
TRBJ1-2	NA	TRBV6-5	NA	TGTGCCAGCAGCCCGGACAGCAACTATGGCTACACCTTC	CASSPDSNYGYTF
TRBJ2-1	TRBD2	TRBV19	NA	TGTGCCAGTAGTATCTGGGGTAGCGGGGCCTACAATGAGCAGTTCTTC	CASSIWGSGAYNEQFF
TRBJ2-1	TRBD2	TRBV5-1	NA	TGCGCCAGCAGCCCCGGGACTAGCGGGGACGAGCAGTTCTTC	CASSPGTSGDEQFF
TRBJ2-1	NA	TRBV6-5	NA	TGTGCCAGCAGTTACGGAGGAACTCCCTCACCAAATGAGCAGTTCTTC	CASSYGGTPSPNEQFF
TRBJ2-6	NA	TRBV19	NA	TGTGCCAGTAGCTCCCGTATCTCTGGGGCCAACGTCCTGACTTTC	CASSSRISGANVLTF
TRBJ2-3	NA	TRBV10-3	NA	TGTGCCATCAGTGGGCCAGGGTCGCAGGGGACAGATACGCAGTATTTT	CAISGPGSQGTDTQYF
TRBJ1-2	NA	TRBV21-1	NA	TGTGCCAGCAGGGAGGCGGGGGAGGGCTATGGCTACACCTTC	CASREAGEGYGYTF
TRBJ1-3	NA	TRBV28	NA	TGTGCCAGCAGGACAGGATTCTCTGGAAACACCATATATTTT	CASRTGFSGNTIYF
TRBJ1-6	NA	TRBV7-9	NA	TGTGCCAGCAGCTTACAGGGGAGTAATTCACCCCTCCACTTT	CASSLQGSNSPLHF
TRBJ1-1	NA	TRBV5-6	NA	TGTGCCAGCAGCTCGTACAGATTGCACACTGAAGCTTTCTTT	CASSSYRLHTEAFF
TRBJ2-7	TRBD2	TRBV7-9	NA	TGTGCCAGCAGCTCCCAAGCGGGAGGGATCCACGAGCAGTACTTC	CASSSQAGGIHEQYF
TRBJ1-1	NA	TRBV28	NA	TGTGCCGGAAGGGACAACATGAACACTGAAGCTTTCTTT	CAGRDNMNTEAFF
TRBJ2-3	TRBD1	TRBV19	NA	TGTGCCAGTAGTCCTGCGAGCGCGACAGGGATCGCAGATACGCAGTATTTT	CASSPASATGIADTQYF
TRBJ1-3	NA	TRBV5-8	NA	TGTGCCAGCAGCATCGGACCGGGAGGCAACACCATATATTTT	CASSIGPGGNTIYF
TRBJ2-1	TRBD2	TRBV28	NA	TGTGCCAGCACGTTACTAGCGGGAGACGGTGAGCAGTTCTTC	CASTLLAGDGEQFF
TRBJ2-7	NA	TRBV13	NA	TGTGCCAGCAGCTTAGGCAGGGGTGGCTACGAGCAGTACTTC	CASSLGRGGYEQYF
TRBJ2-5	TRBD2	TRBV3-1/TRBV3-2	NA	TGTGCCAGCAGCCAGCGAGGACTAGCGCCACAAGAGACCCAGTACTTC	CASSQRGLAPQETQYF
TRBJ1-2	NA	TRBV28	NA	TGTGCCAGCAGTTTAGGAGTTACTGACGGCTACACCTTC	CASSLGVTDGYTF
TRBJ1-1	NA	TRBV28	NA	TGTGCCAGCAGTCCCCTCGGGGGAGGGTCGGACACTGAAGCTTTCTTT	CASSPLGGGSDTEAFF
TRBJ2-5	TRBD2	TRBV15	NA	TGTGCCACCAGCAGAGGAACTAGCGGGAGAGGGAGAGAGACCCAGTACTTC	CATSRGTSGRGRETQYF
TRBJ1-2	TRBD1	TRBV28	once	TGTGCCAGCAGCCAGGGACAGCCCTATGGCTACACCTTC	CASSQGQPYGYTF
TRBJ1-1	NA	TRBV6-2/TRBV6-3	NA	TGTGCCAGCAGTTACAGCGACCTGAACACTGAAGCTTTCTTT	CASSYSDLNTEAFF
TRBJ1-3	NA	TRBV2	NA	TGTGCCAGCAGTGATACCGCAGGCGGAAACACCATATATTTT	CASSDTAGGNTIYF
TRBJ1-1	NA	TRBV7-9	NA	TGTGCCAGCAGCTTAGGGACTGGGGACACTGAAGCTTTCTTT	CASSLGTGDTEAFF
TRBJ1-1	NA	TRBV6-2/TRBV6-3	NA	TGTGCCAGCAGTAAAGCGATGAACACTGAAGCTTTCTTT	CASSKAMNTEAFF
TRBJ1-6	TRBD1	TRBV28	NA	TGTGCCAGCAGACACGGACAGGTTAATAATTCACCCCTCCACTTT	CASRHGQVNNSPLHF
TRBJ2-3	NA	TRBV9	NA	TGTGCCAGCAGCGGCCCTCCCGGGGATACGCAGTATTTT	CASSGPPGDTQYF
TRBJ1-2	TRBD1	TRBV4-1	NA	TGCGCCAGCAGCCAACCCAGACAGGGGACCCATGGCTACACCTTC	CASSQPRQGTHGYTF
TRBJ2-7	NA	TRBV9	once	TGTGCCAGCAGCGTAGGCGGCAGCACCACCTACGAGCAGTACTTC	CASSVGGSTTYEQYF